This is a list of T cell receptor beta chains from one sample in a study of cytomegalovirus exposure and HLA in healthy donors. Profiled with immunoSEQ multiplex PCR; TCRdb holds only in-frame clones, not every one. Of 160,000 or so clones listed, 65% to 85% are singletons. Sequenced sample: PBMCs. Receptors were obtained from a woman in her twenties or thirties in good health and CMV-seropositive. The CDR3 runs from the conserved cysteine through the conserved F or W. Fields, in order: J gene, clone size, D gene, V gene, CDR3 DNA, CDR3 protein. A D gene is named only where the DNA matches it firmly. Some rows have no size entry. The others give once, few or many, or a class for an expanded clone.

TRBJ2-1	-	-	TRBV12-2	TGTGCAAGTCGCCTAGTAATGAATGAGCGGGGGGGCGGCAATGAGCAGTTCTTC	CASRLVMNERGGGNEQFF
TRBJ1-2	-	TRBD1	TRBV4-2	TGTGCCAGCAGCCAGCCGGGACAGGGCTATGGCTACACCTTC	CASSQPGQGYGYTF
TRBJ1-1	-	-	TRBV5-4	TGTGCCAGCAGCATCCCGGTGGGAGGGGGAACAATCACTGAAGCTTTCTTT	CASSIPVGGGTITEAFF
TRBJ2-1	-	-	TRBV5-1	TGCGCCAGCAGACTGACATCCCATGAGCAGTTCTTC	CASRLTSHEQFF
TRBJ2-5	once	TRBD1	TRBV5-1	TGCGCCAGCAGCTTGCTACAGGGGATTGGCGAGACCCAGTACTTC	CASSLLQGIGETQYF
TRBJ2-7	-	TRBD1	TRBV5-4	TGTGCCAGCAGCTCCCCGGGACAGGGGCCCAACGAGCAGTACTTC	CASSSPGQGPNEQYF
TRBJ1-3	-	-	TRBV7-9	TGTGCCAGCAGCCGATTTACGGAGGGTGAAAACACCATATATTTT	CASSRFTEGENTIYF
TRBJ1-1	-	-	TRBV4-2	TGTGCCAGCAGCCATGGAGCTTACATGAACACTGAAGCTTTCTTT	CASSHGAYMNTEAFF
TRBJ2-7	-	-	TRBV19	TGTGCCAGTAGTATAGGAAGAGGTGGGGGCGCCCACGAGCAGTACTTC	CASSIGRGGGAHEQYF
TRBJ2-1	-	TRBD2	TRBV2	TGTGCCAGCACCCAAGAGAGCGGGGGGGACTGTTTCTTC	CASTQESGGDCFF
TRBJ1-1	-	-	TRBV29-1	TGCAGCGTTGGCCTCGGGGGAGGGAACACTGAAGCTTTCTTT	CSVGLGGGNTEAFF
TRBJ1-5	-	TRBD1	TRBV19	TGTGCCAGTAGTATCCGGGACAGGGGCCAGCCCCAGCATTTT	CASSIRDRGQPQHF
TRBJ2-3	-	TRBD2	TRBV9	TGTGCCAGCAGCCCCCAAGGCGGCGGGGGGGCTGATACGCAGTATTTT	CASSPQGGGGADTQYF
TRBJ1-2	-	-	TRBV4-1	TGCGCCAGCAGCCAAAAAACTACGAACTATGGCTACACCTTC	CASSQKTTNYGYTF
TRBJ2-5	-	TRBD1	TRBV7-9	TGTGCCAGCAGCTTAGGGGACAGGGGAAGGGAGACCCAGTACTTC	CASSLGDRGRETQYF